This TCR beta chain was documented in a study of T cell responses to AZD1222 COVID-19 vaccine. General study results and limits: Only five or six AZD1222 recipients were seropositive at baseline. The sample set comprised mostly white British donors with more females, and clonal diversity was possibly underestimated.

Measured with immunoSEQ multiplex PCR; TCRdb has only the in-frame clones, and not every one. The sample carries approximately 100,000 clones, roughly 87% recorded once. A remark on this clone: What it binds is unknown.

This CDR3 is built from 14 residues. Germline V lookup: CDR1 SNHLY, CDR2 FYNNEI. The V gene lost 6 bases and the J gene lost 4 bases, with 12 bases spanning the gap. This specimen consisted of peripheral blood, obtained 28 days after the second AZD1222 dose. The V gene is TRBV2, the J gene TRBJ2-2; D is possibly TRBD1 (5 bases). The origin of this receptor is an adult who received the AZD1222 COVID-19 vaccine. The DNA of the CDR3 is TGTGCCAGCAGACCCCAGGGTACCACCGGGGAGCTGTTTTTT. Its translation: CASRPQGTTGELFF.